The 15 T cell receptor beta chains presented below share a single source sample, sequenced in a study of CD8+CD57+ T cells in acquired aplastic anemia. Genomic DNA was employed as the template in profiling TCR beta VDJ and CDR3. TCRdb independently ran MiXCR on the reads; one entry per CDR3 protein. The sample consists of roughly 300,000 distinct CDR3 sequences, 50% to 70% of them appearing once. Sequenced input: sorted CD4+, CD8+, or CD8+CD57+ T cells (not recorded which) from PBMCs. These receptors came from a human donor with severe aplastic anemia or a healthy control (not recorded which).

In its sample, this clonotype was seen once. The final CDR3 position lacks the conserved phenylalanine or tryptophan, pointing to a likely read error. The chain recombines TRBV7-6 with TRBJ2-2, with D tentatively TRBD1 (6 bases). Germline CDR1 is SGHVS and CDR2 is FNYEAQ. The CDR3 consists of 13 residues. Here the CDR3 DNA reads TGTGCGGGGGCCTTCGACAACACCGGGGAGCTGTTTTCT. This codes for CAGAFDNTGELFS.

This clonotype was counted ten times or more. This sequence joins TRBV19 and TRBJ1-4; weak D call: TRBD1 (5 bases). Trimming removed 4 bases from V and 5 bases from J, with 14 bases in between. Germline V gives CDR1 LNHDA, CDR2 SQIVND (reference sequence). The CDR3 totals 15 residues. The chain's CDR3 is CASSTRTGGNEKLFF. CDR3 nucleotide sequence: TGTGCCAGTAGTACCCGGACGGGGGGAAATGAAAAACTGTTTTTT.

The CDR3 DNA follows: TGCGCCAGCAGCTTCGGAGGGGGCGAGAACGAGCAGTACTTC. It is translated as CASSFGGGENEQYF. The rearrangement joins TRBV5-1 to TRBJ2-7; D is possibly TRBD1 (7 bases). The CDR3 is 14 residues long. V gave up 2 bases and J gave up 5 bases, with 14 bases separating them. CDR1 and CDR2 from the germline V gene are SGHRS and YFSETQ.

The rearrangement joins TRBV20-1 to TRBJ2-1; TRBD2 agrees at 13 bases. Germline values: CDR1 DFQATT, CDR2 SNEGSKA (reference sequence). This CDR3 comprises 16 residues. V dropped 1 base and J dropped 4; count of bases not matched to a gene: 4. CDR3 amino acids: CSARARTSGSYNEQFF. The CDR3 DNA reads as TGCAGTGCTAGAGCCCGGACTAGCGGGAGTTACAATGAGCAGTTCTTC.

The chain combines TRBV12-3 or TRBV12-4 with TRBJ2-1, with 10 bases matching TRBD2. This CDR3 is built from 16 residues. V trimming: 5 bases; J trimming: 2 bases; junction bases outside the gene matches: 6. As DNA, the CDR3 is TGTGCCAGCAGTGAGGTAGCGGGAGGAGCCTACAATGAGCAGTTCTTC. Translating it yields CASSEVAGGAYNEQFF.

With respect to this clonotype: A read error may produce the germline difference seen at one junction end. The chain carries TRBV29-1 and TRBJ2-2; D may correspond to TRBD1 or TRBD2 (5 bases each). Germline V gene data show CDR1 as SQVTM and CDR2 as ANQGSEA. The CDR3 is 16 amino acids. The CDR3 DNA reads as TGCAGCGCTGAAGGGGCCGGGACCGTTAACACCGGGGAGCTGTTTTTT. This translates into CSAEGAGTVNTGELFF.

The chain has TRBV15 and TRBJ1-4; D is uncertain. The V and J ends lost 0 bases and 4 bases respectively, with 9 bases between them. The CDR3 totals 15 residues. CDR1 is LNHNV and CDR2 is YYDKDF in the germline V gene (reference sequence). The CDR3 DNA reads TGTGCCACCAGCAGAGAGGCAGTAGGTAATGAAAAACTGTTTTTT. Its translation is CATSREAVGNEKLFF.

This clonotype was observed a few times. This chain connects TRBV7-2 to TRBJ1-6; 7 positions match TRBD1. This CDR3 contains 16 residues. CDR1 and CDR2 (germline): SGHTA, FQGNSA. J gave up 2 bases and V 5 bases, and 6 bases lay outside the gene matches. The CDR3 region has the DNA TGTGCCAGCAGCCTCGCCGACAGGGCCTATAATTCACCCCTCCACTTT. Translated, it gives CASSLADRAYNSPLHF. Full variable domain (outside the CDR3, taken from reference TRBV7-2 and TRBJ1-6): GAGVSQSPSNKVTEKGKDVELRCDPISGHTALYWYRQSLGQGLEFLIYFQGNSAPDKSGLPSDRFSAERTGGSVSTLTIQRTQQEDSAVYLCASSLADRAYNSPLHFGNGTRLTVT.

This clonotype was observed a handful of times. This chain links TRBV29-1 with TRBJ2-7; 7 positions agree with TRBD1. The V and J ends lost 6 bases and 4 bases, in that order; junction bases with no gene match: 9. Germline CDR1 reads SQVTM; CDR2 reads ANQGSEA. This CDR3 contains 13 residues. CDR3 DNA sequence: TGCAGCGTGAAGAGACAGGGAATATACGAGCAGTACTTC. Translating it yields CSVKRQGIYEQYF.

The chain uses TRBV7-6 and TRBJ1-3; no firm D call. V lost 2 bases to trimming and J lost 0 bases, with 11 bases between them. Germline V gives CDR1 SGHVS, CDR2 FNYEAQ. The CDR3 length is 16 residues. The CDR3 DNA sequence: TGTGCCAGCAGCTTAAAGGCAGGAAACTCTGGAAACACCATATATTTT. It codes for CASSLKAGNSGNTIYF.

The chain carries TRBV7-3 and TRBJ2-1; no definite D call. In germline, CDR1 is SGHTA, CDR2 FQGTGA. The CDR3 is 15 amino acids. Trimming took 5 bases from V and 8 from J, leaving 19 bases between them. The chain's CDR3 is CASSLQLSVEDEQFF. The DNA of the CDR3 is TGTGCCAGCAGCCTCCAGCTATCGGTCGAGGATGAGCAGTTCTTC. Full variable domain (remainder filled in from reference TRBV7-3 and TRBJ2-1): GAGVSQTPSNKVTEKGKYVELRCDPISGHTALYWYRQSLGQGPEFLIYFQGTGAADDSGLPNDRFFAVRPEGSVSTLKIQRTERGDSAVYLCASSLQLSVEDEQFFGPGTRLTVL.

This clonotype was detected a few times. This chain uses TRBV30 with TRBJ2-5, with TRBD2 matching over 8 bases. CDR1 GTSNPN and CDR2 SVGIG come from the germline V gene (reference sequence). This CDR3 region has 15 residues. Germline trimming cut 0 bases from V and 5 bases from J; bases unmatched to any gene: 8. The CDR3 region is CAWSVRTSIWETQYF. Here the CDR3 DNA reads TGTGCCTGGAGTGTAAGGACTAGCATTTGGGAGACCCAGTACTTC.

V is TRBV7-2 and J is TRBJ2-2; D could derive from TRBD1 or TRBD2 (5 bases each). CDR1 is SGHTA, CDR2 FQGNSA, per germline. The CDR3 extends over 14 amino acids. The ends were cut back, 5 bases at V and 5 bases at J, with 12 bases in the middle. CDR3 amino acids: CASSRDGTTGELFF. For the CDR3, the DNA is TGTGCCAGCAGCCGGGACGGTACAACCGGGGAGCTGTTTTTT.

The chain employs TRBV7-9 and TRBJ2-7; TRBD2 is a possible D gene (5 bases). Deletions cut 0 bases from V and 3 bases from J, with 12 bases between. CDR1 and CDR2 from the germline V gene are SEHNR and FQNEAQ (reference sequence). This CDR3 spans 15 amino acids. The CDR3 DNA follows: TGTGCCAGCAGCTTAGCGGTTAGCGAGAACTACGAGCAGTACTTC. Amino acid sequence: CASSLAVSENYEQYF.

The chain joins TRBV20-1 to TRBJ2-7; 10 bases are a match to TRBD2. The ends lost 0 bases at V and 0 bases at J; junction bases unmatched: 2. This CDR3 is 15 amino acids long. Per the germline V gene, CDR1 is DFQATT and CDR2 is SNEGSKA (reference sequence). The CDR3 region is CSARDSGGYSYEQYF. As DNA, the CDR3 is TGCAGTGCTAGAGATAGCGGGGGGTACTCCTACGAGCAGTACTTC.